This TCR beta chain comes out of a study of type 1 and type 2 diabetes patients. Each diabetic donor fulfilled classification criteria for either type 1 or type 2. About 9.9 milliliters of peripheral blood were drawn from each donor. Study results and caveats: Some expanded clones seen only in T1D might occur in additional T2D or control samples. Between type 2 diabetes and control samples, V and J usage averaged approximately 0.97 correlation.

Amplification started from genomic DNA. Multiplex PCR with 30 forward and 13 reverse primers amplified the TCR beta CDR3. TCRdb reprocessed the multiplex PCR reads with MiXCR, giving one entry per CDR3 protein. Here the sample spans 250,000 to 300,000 distinct CDR3 sequences, 45% to 60% being singletons. Note on this clonotype: Its cognate antigen is unknown.

The germline gives CDR1 DFQATT, CDR2 SNEGSKA (reference sequence). This CDR3 comprises 11 residues. Deletions cut 8 bases from V and 7 bases from J, with 9 bases between. The specimen sequenced was peripheral blood mononuclear cells (PBMCs). This chain links TRBV20-1 with TRBJ1-6; D is undetermined. This sequence originates from a young man with type 2 diabetes. The CDR3 protein is CSSSRNSPLHF. In DNA, the CDR3 is TGCAGTTCCTCCCGGAATTCACCCCTCCACTTT.